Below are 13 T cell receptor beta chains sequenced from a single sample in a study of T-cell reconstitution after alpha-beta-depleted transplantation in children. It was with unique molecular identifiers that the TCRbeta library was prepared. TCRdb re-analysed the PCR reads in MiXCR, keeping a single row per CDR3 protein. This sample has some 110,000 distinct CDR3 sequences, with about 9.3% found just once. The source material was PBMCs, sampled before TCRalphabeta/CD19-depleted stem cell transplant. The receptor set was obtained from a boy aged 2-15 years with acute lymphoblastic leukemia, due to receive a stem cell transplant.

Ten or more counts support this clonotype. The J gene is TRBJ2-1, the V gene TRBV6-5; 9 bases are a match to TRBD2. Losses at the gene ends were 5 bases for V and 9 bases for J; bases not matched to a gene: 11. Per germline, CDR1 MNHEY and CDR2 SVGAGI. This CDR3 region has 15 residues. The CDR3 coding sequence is TGTGCCAGCAGTCCCGCGGGAGGGCCTTATCCTGAGCAGTTCTTC. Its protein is CASSPAGGPYPEQFF.

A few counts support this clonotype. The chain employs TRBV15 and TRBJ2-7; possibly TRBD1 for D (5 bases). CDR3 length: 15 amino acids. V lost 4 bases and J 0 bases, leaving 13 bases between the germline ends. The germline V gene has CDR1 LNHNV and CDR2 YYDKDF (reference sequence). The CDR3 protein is CATSTPGISSYEQYF. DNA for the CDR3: TGTGCCACCAGCACGCCAGGGATTAGCTCCTACGAGCAGTACTTC.

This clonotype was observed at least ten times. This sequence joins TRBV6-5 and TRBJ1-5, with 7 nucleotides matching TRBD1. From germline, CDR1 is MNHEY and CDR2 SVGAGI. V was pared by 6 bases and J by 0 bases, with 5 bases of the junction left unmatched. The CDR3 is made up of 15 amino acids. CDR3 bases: TGTGCCAGCAGCCCCGGACAGGATAGCAATCAGCCCCAGCATTTT. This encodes CASSPGQDSNQPQHF.

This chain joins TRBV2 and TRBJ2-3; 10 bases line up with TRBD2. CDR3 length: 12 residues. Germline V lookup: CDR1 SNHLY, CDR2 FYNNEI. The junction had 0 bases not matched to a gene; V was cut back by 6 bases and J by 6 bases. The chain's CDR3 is CASRGLADTQYF. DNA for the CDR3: TGTGCCAGCAGGGGACTAGCGGATACGCAGTATTTT.

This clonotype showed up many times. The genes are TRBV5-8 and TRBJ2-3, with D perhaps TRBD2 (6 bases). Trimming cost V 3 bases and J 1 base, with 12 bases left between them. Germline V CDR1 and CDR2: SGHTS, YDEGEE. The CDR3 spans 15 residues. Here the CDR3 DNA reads TGTGCCAGCAGCTCGCGGGGCGTGGGCACAGATACGCAGTATTTT. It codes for CASSSRGVGTDTQYF.

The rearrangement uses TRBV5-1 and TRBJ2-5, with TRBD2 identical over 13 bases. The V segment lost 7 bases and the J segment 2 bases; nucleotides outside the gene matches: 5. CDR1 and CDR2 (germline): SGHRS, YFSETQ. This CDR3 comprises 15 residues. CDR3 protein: CASRRTSGSQETQYF. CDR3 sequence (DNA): TGCGCCAGCCGGAGGACTAGCGGGAGTCAAGAGACCCAGTACTTC.

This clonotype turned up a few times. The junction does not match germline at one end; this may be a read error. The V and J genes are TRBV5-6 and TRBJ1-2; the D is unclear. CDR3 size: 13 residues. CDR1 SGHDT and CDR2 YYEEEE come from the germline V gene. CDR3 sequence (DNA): TGTGCCAGCAGCCAGGACGTAAACTCTGGCTACACCTTC. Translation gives CASSQDVNSGYTF.

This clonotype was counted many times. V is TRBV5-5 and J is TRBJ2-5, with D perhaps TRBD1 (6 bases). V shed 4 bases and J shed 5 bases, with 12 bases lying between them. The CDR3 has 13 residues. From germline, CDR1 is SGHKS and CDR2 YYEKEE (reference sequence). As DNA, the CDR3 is TGTGCCAGCAGCCCACAGGGTTTCGAGACCCAGTACTTC. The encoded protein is CASSPQGFETQYF.

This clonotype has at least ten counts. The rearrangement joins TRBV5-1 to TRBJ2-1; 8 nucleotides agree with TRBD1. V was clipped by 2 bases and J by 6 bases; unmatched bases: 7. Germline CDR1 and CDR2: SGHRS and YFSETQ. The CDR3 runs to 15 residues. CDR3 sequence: CASSLAQGVFNEQFF. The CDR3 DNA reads TGCGCCAGCAGCTTAGCACAGGGGGTTTTCAATGAGCAGTTCTTC.

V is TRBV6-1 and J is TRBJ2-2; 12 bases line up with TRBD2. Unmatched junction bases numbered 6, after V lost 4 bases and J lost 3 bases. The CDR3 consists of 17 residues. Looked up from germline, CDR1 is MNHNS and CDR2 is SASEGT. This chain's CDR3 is CASSALAGGGYTGELFF. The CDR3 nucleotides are TGTGCCAGCAGTGCGCTAGCGGGAGGGGGTTACACCGGGGAGCTGTTTTTT.

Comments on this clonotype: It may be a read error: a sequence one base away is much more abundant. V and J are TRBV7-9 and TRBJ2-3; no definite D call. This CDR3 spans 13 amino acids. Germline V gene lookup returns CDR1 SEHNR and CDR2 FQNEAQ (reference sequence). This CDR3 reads CAISADSTDTQYF. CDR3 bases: TGTGCCATCAGCGCGGACAGCACAGATACGCAGTATTTT.

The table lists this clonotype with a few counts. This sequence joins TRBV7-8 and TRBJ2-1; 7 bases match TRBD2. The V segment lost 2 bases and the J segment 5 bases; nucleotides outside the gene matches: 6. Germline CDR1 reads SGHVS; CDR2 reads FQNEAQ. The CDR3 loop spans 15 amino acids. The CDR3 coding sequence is TGTGCCAGCAGCTTACGGGCTAGCGGTAACAATGAGCAGTTCTTC. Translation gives CASSLRASGNNEQFF.

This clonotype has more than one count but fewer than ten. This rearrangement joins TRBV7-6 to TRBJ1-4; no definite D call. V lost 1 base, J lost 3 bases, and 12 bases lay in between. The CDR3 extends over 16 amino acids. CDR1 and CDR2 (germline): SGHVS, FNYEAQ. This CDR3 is CASSLGTGFANEKLFF. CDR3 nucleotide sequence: TGTGCCAGCAGCTTAGGGACGGGGTTCGCTAATGAAAAACTGTTTTTT.